Sequencing of this TCR beta chain was carried out in a study of monozygotic twins with inflammatory bowel disease. General observations from the study: Clonotype overlap with others was lower in IBD patients than in healthy twins, a difference that was greatest with disease activity.

CDR1 and CDR2 from the germline V gene are DFQATT and SNEGSKA (reference sequence). The CDR3 extends over 13 amino acids. Comments on this clonotype: The antigen remains unidentified.

TCRdb reanalyzed the 5' RACE reads and collapses them to one entry per CDR3 protein, without DNA. The listing contains fewer than 450,000 distinct CDR3 sequences. This TCR derives from a human donor with ulcerative colitis or Crohn's disease, or a healthy co-twin of an affected twin (not recorded which). The sequencing input was blood. The V gene is TRBV20-1, the J gene TRBJ1-3. The chain's CDR3 is CSARSGTGNTIYF.